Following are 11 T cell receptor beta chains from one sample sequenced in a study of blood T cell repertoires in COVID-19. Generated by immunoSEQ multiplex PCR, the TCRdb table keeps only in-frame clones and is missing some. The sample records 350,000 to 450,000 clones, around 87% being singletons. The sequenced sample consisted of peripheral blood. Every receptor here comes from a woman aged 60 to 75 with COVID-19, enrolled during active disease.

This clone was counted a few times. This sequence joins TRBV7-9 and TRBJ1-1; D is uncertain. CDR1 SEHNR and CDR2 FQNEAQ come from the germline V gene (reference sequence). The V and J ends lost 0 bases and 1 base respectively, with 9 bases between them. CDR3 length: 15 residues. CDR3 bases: TGTGCCAGCAGCTTAGCCGACATATCGAACACTGAAGCTTTCTTT. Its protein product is CASSLADISNTEAFF. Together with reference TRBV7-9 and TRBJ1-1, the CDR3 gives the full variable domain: DTGVSQNPRHKITKRGQNVTFRCDPISEHNRLYWYRQTLGQGPEFLTYFQNEAQLEKSRLLSDRFSAERPKGSFSTLEIQRTEQGDSAMYLCASSLADISNTEAFFGQGTRLTVV.

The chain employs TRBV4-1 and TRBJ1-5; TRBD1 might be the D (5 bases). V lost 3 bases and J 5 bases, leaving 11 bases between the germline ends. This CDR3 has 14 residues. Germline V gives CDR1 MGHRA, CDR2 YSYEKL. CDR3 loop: CASSQATGYQPQHF. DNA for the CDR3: TGCGCCAGCAGCCAGGCTACAGGATATCAGCCCCAGCATTTT.

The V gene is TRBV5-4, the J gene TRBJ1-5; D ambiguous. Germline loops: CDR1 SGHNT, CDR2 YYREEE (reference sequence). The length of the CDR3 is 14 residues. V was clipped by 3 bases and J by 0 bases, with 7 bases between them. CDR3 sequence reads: CASSSGNSNQPQHF. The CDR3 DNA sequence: TGTGCCAGCAGCTCAGGTAATAGCAATCAGCCCCAGCATTTT.

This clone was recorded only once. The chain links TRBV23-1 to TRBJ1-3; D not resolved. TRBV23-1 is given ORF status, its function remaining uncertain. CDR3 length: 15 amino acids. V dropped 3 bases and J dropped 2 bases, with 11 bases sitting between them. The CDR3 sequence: CASSHPNEAGNTIYF. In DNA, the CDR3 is TGCGCCAGCAGTCATCCTAACGAGGCTGGAAACACCATATATTTT.

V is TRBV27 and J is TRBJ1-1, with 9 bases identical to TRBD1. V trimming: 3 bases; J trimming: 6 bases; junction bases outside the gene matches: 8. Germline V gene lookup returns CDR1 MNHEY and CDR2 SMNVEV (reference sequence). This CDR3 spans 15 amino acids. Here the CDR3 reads CASSLVGQGTPEAFF. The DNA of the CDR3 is TGTGCCAGCAGTTTGGTGGGACAGGGAACCCCTGAAGCTTTCTTT.

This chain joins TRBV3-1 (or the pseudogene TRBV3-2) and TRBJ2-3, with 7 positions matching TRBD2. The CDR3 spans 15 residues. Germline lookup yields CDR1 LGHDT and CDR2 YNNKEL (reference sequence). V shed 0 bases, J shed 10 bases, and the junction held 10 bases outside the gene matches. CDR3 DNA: TGTGCCAGCAGCCAAGATCGGCTAGCGGCCCGGGCGCAGTATTTT. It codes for CASSQDRLAARAQYF.

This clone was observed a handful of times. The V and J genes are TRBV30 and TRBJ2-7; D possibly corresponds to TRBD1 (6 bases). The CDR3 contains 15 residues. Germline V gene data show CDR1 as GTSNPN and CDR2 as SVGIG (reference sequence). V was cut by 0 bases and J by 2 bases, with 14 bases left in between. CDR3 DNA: TGTGCCTGGAGTGTAATGGGACACCCTACCTACGAGCAGTACTTC. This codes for CAWSVMGHPTYEQYF. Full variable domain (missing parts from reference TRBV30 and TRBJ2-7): SQTIHQWPATLVQPVGSPLSLECTVEGTSNPNLYWYRQAAGRGLQLLFYSVGIGQISSEVPQNLSASRPQDRQFILSSKKLLLSDSGFYLCAWSVMGHPTYEQYFGPGTRLTVT.

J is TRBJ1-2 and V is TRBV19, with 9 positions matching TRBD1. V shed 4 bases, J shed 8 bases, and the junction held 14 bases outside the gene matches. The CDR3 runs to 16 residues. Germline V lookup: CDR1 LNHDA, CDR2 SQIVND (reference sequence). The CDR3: CASSRTTPGTGFGYTF. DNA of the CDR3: TGTGCCAGTAGTAGAACTACCCCCGGGACAGGGTTCGGCTACACCTTC.

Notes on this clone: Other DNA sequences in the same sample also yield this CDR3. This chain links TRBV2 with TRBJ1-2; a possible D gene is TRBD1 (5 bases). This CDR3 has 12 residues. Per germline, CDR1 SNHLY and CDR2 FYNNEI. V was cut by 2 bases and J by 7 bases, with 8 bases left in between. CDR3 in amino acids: CASSELGGGYTF. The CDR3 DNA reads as TGTGCCAGCAGTGAACTCGGGGGTGGCTACACCTTC.

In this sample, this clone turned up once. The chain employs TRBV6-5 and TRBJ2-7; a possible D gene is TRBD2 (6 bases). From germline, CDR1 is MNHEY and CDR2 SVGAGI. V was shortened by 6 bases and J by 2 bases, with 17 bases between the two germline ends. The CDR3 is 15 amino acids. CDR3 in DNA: TGTGCCAGCAGCGTGGAGGGCAGACCCACCTACGAGCAGTACTTC. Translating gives CASSVEGRPTYEQYF.

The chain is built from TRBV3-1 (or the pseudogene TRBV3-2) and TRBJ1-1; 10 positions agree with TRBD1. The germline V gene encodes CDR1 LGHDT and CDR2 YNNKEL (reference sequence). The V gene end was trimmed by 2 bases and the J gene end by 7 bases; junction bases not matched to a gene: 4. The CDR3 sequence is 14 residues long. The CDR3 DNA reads TGTGCCAGCAGCCAAATGACAGGGGGCATTGAAGCTTTCTTT. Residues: CASSQMTGGIEAFF.